Each of the 13 T cell receptor beta chains below was sequenced from the same sample in a study of T-cell memory formation after mild COVID-19. TCRdb itself ran the 5' RACE reads through MiXCR, one entry per CDR3 protein. The table records about 200,000 distinct CDR3 sequences, over 7.5% of them present only once. Sequencing was performed on PBMCs or a T cell subset sorted from them (not recorded which). The receptors originated from a man aged 18-30 years who had mild COVID-19 (a few samples of this study predate the infection). Cell type and time point are not known.

This chain links TRBV19 with TRBJ1-1; no reliable D call. Germline CDR1 and CDR2: LNHDA and SQIVND (reference sequence). The CDR3 contains 13 residues. V gave up 7 bases and J gave up 3 bases, with 12 bases separating them. The CDR3 coding sequence is TGTGCCAGTAATTGGGCTGGGGACACTGAAGCTTTCTTT. Amino acids: CASNWAGDTEAFF.

The table lists this clonotype with a count of one. V usage is TRBV27 and J usage is TRBJ2-1, with 11 positions matching TRBD2. Germline V CDR1 and CDR2: MNHEY, SMNVEV (reference sequence). The CDR3 is 18 residues long. Trimming cost V 8 bases and J 7 bases; bases outside gene matches: 19. DNA for the CDR3: TGTGCCAGCGCAACCTTGGGGCTAGCGGGGGGTTATAGGAATGAGCAGTTCTTC. Residues: CASATLGLAGGYRNEQFF.

At least ten counts were recorded for this clonotype. The CDR3 sequence is CASSLSAAGFLEQFF. The CDR3, as DNA: TGTGCCAGCAGCTTAAGCGCGGCTGGGTTCCTTGAGCAGTTCTTC. This chain uses TRBV11-2 with TRBJ2-1; D is unclear. V lost 2 bases and J 9 bases, leaving 17 bases between the germline ends. In germline, CDR1 is SGHAT, CDR2 FQNNGV. The CDR3 covers 15 residues.

This clonotype has only a few counts. The rearrangement uses TRBV11-3 and TRBJ2-7, with D perhaps being TRBD1 or TRBD2 (6 bases each). The CDR3 runs to 13 residues. V was clipped by 7 bases and J by 3 bases, with 13 bases between them. Per germline, CDR1 SGHNT and CDR2 YENEEA. The CDR3 DNA follows: TGTGCCAGCACCAGGGGACTTCTCTACGAGCAGTACTTC. Translating gives CASTRGLLYEQYF.

This clonotype was seen more than once but under ten times. The chain carries TRBV19 and TRBJ1-2; no reliable D call. Germline CDR1 is LNHDA and CDR2 is SQIVND (reference sequence). The V and J ends lost 9 bases and 4 bases respectively, with 21 bases between them. This CDR3 is built from 15 residues. CDR3 region: CASRRGRVGVYGYTF. As DNA, the CDR3 is TGTGCCAGCAGAAGAGGCCGGGTTGGGGTCTATGGCTACACCTTC.

This clonotype was found many times. The V call is TRBV20-1, the J call TRBJ1-2; D remains unclear. Germline V gene data show CDR1 as DFQATT and CDR2 as SNEGSKA (reference sequence). The CDR3 sequence is 11 residues long. V was trimmed by 7 bases and J by 0 bases, leaving 6 bases between them. The CDR3 DNA sequence: TGCAGTGTCCACGCTAACTATGGCTACACCTTC. Translated: CSVHANYGYTF.

The chain has TRBV2 and TRBJ1-6; 7 positions agree with TRBD1. This CDR3 spans 14 amino acids. CDR1 is SNHLY and CDR2 is FYNNEI in the germline V gene. Trimming removed 6 bases from V and 7 bases from J; junction bases left unmatched: 6. CDR3 region: CASRVGGKNSPLHF. Here the CDR3 DNA reads TGTGCCAGCAGGGTAGGGGGCAAAAATTCACCCCTCCACTTT. Complete variable domain (other parts from reference TRBV2 and TRBJ1-6): EPEVTQTPSHQVTQMGQEVILRCVPISNHLYFYWYRQILGQKVEFLVSFYNNEISEKSEIFDDQFSVERPDGSNFTLKIRSTKLEDSAMYFCASRVGGKNSPLHFGNGTRLTVT.

This clonotype has a handful of counts. The gene calls are TRBV9 and TRBJ1-1; D possibly corresponds to TRBD1 (5 bases). Trimming pared 0 bases from V and 1 base from J, leaving 7 bases between. Germline CDR1 reads SGDLS; CDR2 reads YYNGEE. This CDR3 comprises 14 residues. The CDR3 DNA reads TGTGCCAGCAGCGTAGGAGGGACGAACACTGAAGCTTTCTTT. It specifies CASSVGGTNTEAFF.

V usage is TRBV9 and J usage is TRBJ2-1; 7 bases align to TRBD2. The CDR3 spans 14 residues. Germline loops: CDR1 SGDLS, CDR2 YYNGEE. V lost 0 bases, J lost 9 bases, and 6 bases stayed unmatched. The DNA for the CDR3 is TGTGCCAGCAGCGTAGAGGTGGGAGGGGCTGAGCAGTTCTTC. It yields the protein CASSVEVGGAEQFF.

Many counts were recorded for this clonotype. The chain employs TRBV5-1 and TRBJ2-3, with D tentatively TRBD1 (5 bases). Trimming left V 0 bases short and J 2 bases short, with 7 bases between. Per the germline V gene, CDR1 is SGHRS and CDR2 is YFSETQ. This CDR3 spans 14 amino acids. CDR3 bases: TGCGCCAGCAGCTTGGGGACAACCACAGATACGCAGTATTTT. The encoded protein is CASSLGTTTDTQYF.

This clonotype was found many times. The chain recombines TRBV7-2 with TRBJ2-7; 9 nucleotides agree with TRBD1. Germline assignment: CDR1 SGHTA and CDR2 FQGNSA. The V and J ends lost 1 base and 2 bases, in that order; junction bases with no gene match: 0. This CDR3 comprises 14 residues. CDR3 residues: CASSLDRGPYEQYF. The CDR3 region has the DNA TGTGCCAGCAGCTTAGACAGGGGGCCCTACGAGCAGTACTTC.

The chain is built from TRBV18 and TRBJ1-5; TRBD1 might be the D (5 bases). Germline loops: CDR1 KGHSH, CDR2 LQKENI. CDR3 size: 17 residues. Trimming left V 3 bases short and J 0 bases short, with 15 bases between. In nucleotides, the CDR3 is TGTGCCAGCTCACCGAATGGGGGGACCTATAGCAATCAGCCCCAGCATTTT. This translates into CASSPNGGTYSNQPQHF.

The rearrangement links TRBV7-8 to TRBJ2-1, with D possibly TRBD2 on 7 matching bases. The CDR3 has 15 residues. Deletions cut 3 bases from V and 0 bases from J, with 9 bases between. CDR1 and CDR2 (germline): SGHVS, FQNEAQ. This CDR3 is CASSFRGASYNEQFF. For the CDR3, the DNA is TGTGCCAGCAGCTTTCGGGGGGCCTCCTACAATGAGCAGTTCTTC.